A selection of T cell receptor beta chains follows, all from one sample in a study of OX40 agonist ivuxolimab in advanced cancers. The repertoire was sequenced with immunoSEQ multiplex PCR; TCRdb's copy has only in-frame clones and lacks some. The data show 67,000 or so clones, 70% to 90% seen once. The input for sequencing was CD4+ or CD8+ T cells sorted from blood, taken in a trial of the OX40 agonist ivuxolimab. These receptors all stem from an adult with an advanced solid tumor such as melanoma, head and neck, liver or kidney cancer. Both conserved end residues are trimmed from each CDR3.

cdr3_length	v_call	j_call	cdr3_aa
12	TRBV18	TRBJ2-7	ASSPSGGLYEQY
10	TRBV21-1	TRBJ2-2	ASSKHRGELF
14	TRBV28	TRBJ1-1	ASSPPGGGASTEAF
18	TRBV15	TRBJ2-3	ATSQMTGGGSPRMADTQY
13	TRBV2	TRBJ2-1	ASSEGQGNYNEQF
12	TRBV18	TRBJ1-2	ASSTQGDAYGYT
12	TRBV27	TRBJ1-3	ASSFRGYGNTIY
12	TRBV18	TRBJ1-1	ASSQAGQNTEAF
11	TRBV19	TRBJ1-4	ASSIQTNEKLF
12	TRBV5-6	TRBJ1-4	ASSFGRDNEKLF